Below, one TCR beta chain is given with its context. Amplification of TCR beta used genomic DNA extracted from peripheral blood. These data originate in a study of T cell repertoires in aging, cancer and after chemotherapy. CDR3 length equals 15 residues. CDR1 is SGHDT, CDR2 YYEEEE, per germline. TRB rearrangements spanning V, D and J were amplified using mixed TRB-A/B primers. TCRdb re-called the multiplex PCR reads with MiXCR, one entry per CDR3 protein. The sample lists just under 1,500 distinct CDR3 sequences, approximately 37% occurring once. The sequenced sample was blood. The TCR originated in a human donor with a solid tumor. This chain joins TRBV5-6 and TRBJ2-5, with TRBD2 matching 8 bases. With the DNA end fitting TRBJ2-1 better, the J assignment may be wrong. The CDR3 protein is CASSFRLAGTNEQFF. CDR3 nucleotide sequence: TGTGCCAGCAGCTTCCGTCTAGCGGGTACGAATGAGCAGTTCTTC.